This record looks at one TCR beta chain sequence and its context. The data were obtained in a study of blood T cell repertoires in COVID-19. Study in general: Sites across the United States, Italy and Spain contributed samples from acute and convalescent COVID-19. Sample material is recorded as cDNA or gDNA derived from T cells, B-cell-depleted T cells, or PBMCs.

In the authors' workflow: From reference gene primer amplification, estimates of nucleated cell counts were derived. TCRdb keeps only in-frame clones here, not all; method: immunoSEQ multiplex PCR. V and J calls plus clone size are reproduced from that table; the DNA served to infer D and trimming. The sample contains around 110,000 clones, approximately 90% of which appear only once. Trimming removed 5 bases from V and 3 bases from J; junction bases left unmatched: 4. Germline CDR1 and CDR2: SGHTA and FQGNSA. CDR3 length: 14 residues. V and J are TRBV7-2 and TRBJ1-2; 9 positions agree with TRBD1. This clonotype was sampled from a human donor with active COVID-19. The donor label of this sample is uncertain. Sequences were obtained from peripheral blood. CDR3 in amino acids: CASSTGQGYYGYTF. The CDR3, as DNA: TGTGCCAGCAGCACGGGACAGGGCTACTATGGCTACACCTTC.